The 4 T cell receptor beta chains in this list originate from one sample, sequenced in a study of cytomegalovirus exposure and HLA in healthy donors. PCR used 60 Vbeta primers and 13 Jbeta primers. The table came from immunoSEQ multiplex PCR; TCRdb's copy has only in-frame clones and leaves some out. This table holds over 95,000 clones, about 80% found once. Sequenced input: PBMCs. These receptors came from a man aged 35-49 years in good health and CMV-seronegative.

CDR3 bases: TGTGCCAGCACTAAGACAGGGCCGACTGAAGCTTTCTTT. It codes for CASTKTGPTEAFF. V gene TRBV7-9 combines with J gene TRBJ1-1; the match to TRBD1 covers 7 bases. The CDR3 contains 13 residues. Germline V lookup: CDR1 SEHNR, CDR2 FQNEAQ (reference sequence). J was trimmed by 5 bases and V by 7 bases; bases with no gene match: 7.

The chain has TRBV7-2 and TRBJ2-7, with 9 bases that match TRBD1. The V gene's germline CDR1 is SGHTA and CDR2 FQGNSA. CDR3 length: 16 amino acids. With V trimmed by 5 bases and J by 6 bases, 14 bases remained unmatched. The CDR3 spells CASSPTPGTGSREQYF. In DNA form, the CDR3 reads TGTGCCAGCAGCCCCACCCCGGGGACAGGGAGTCGCGAGCAGTACTTC.

The CDR3 nucleotides are TGTGCCTGGAGTGTATGGAGGGGTGAAAAACTGTTTTTT. It is translated as CAWSVWRGEKLFF. The chain has TRBV30 and TRBJ1-4; perhaps TRBD1 as D (5 bases). The CDR3 loop spans 13 amino acids. From germline, CDR1 is GTSNPN and CDR2 SVGIG (reference sequence). V gave up 0 bases and J gave up 7 bases, with 9 bases separating them.

This chain uses TRBV4-1 with TRBJ2-7; TRBD1 matches at 8 bases. V was clipped by 0 bases and J by 7 bases; unmatched bases: 5. Germline V gives CDR1 MGHRA, CDR2 YSYEKL. CDR3 size: 14 residues. CDR3 loop: CASSQDRGQGEQYF. In DNA form, the CDR3 reads TGCGCCAGCAGCCAAGACAGGGGGCAAGGTGAGCAGTACTTC.